This entry features one TCR beta chain sequence. Its antigen remains unidentified. Per-base qualities were not stored, and no clone one base away is much larger. Synthetic TCR analog templates were spiked into each PCR to estimate absolute template abundance from read counts. The immunoSEQ assay was used to amplify TCRbeta CDR3 regions from genomic DNA with bias-controlled V and J gene primers. Sequencing of rearranged TCRbeta segments was done at approximately 20X coverage. The source study handled its data this way. Clustering was used to correct sequencing errors, and CDR3s were annotated against IMGT so that V, D and J genes could be assigned. Out-of-frame and stop-codon sequences were excluded, and only productive TCRbeta rearrangements were used in downstream analyses. Clonality was calculated as one minus the Shannon entropy normalized by the log of the number of unique productive sequences. Fisher's exact test with Benjamini-Hochberg correction, at a threshold of adjusted p below 0.01, was used to find clones that differed between time points or between blood and tumor. This immuneACCESS table, as held by TCRdb, lists in-frame sequences with V and J called but not all clones. Of the missing ones, under half trace to an unresolved V gene in checked studies; the others have no known cause. That table gives V, J and clone size, and the DNA gave D and trimming. The sample profile shows around 50,000 clones; approximately 85% of them were found once. The biggest ten clones account for under 2.5% of the sample.

These data originate in a study of PD-L1 blockade in urothelial cancer (dated by TCRdb to about 2017). Looking at the study overall: All patients started therapy around 2014 and received atezolizumab 1,200 mg intravenously every 3 weeks. Pretreatment blood TCR-seq was available for about 27 patients, at least one posttreatment blood collection was obtained for some 24 patients, and tumor TCR-seq was available for some 24 patients. Blood samples were analyzed 3 weeks after the start of treatment (second dose) and 6 weeks after the start of treatment. About 85% of the 29 patients were males with bladder-origin urothelial cancer, and about 65% of the roughly 30 reported a prior smoking history. An ECOG performance status of 0 or 1 was recorded for the patients, and 0 to 3 prior chemotherapy regimens had been received by the patients. Somatic, immune and clinical correlates of response to PD-L1 blockade with atezolizumab in urothelial cancer were the focus of an exploratory multi-omic analysis. Durable clinical benefit was defined as progression-free survival longer than 6 months, and TCR features were also tested against progression-free and overall survival. In the same patients who had TCR sequencing, pretreatment tumors also underwent whole exome sequencing and RNA sequencing. Pretreatment tumor samples, along with matched peripheral blood serially collected before and after atezolizumab treatment, were subjected to TCR sequencing. Eight to ten patients achieved durable clinical benefit and approximately 20 did not. Blood samples gave median yields of approximately 130,000 T cells and around 88,000 unique TCRs, along with a median clonality of around 0.08. Overall study results and their limits: Improved progression-free and overall survival was associated with having pretreatment peripheral blood TCR clonality below the median. At 3 weeks after the start of treatment, tumor-associated TCR clones in peripheral blood had expanded more in patients with durable benefit (n ≈ 24, p = 0.022). Because of the small sample size (n ≈ 31) and the many exploratory analyses performed, the results are intended to be regarded as hypothesis-generating.

Unmatched junction bases come to 9, with V trimmed by 5 bases and J by 3 bases. The CDR3 starts with the cysteine, ends with the phenylalanine, and has 15 residues. The only DNA kept is the CDR3, 45 bases in frame from the first base. Taken from the germline V gene (reference sequence), the CDR1 and CDR2 loops are LNHDA and SQIVND. Read against the paper, the sample's time point label means: peripheral blood 6 weeks after treatment start. The cohort comprised around 31 patients with locally advanced or metastatic urothelial carcinoma treated at Memorial Sloan Kettering on a trial protocol. Peripheral blood mononuclear cells were collected pretreatment and during treatment, with between 1 and 8 total time points per patient. The Qiagen DNeasy Blood extraction kit was used to purify genomic DNA from total PBMCs and from tumor samples. PBMCs were collected pretreatment and during treatment, and were isolated and stored as previously described.

This receptor was taken from a man aged 45-60 years with urothelial cancer. Recombination joined TRBV19 with TRBJ1-1; 7 bases in the middle match TRBD1. The sample was PBMCs, taken around atezolizumab (anti-PD-L1) treatment. DNA sequence: TGTGCCAGTAGTGTCGACAGGGCCCTAGACACTGAAGCTTTCTTT. Its protein product is CASSVDRALDTEAFF.